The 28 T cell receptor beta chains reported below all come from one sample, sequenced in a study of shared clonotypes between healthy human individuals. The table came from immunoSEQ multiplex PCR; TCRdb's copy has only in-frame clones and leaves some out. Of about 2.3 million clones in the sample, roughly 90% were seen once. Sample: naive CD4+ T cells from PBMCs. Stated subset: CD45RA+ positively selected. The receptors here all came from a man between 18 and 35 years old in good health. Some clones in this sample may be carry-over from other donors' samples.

The CDR3 DNA sequence: TGTGCCAGCAGTTTATCGGTCGGGATAGCAGCTGCTGGCTACACCTTC. Protein sequence: CASSLSVGIAAAGYTF. The rearrangement joins TRBV28 to TRBJ1-2; D unresolved. V lost 1 base and J 7 bases, leaving 19 bases between the germline ends. This CDR3 contains 16 residues. Germline V lookup: CDR1 MDHEN, CDR2 SYDVKM.

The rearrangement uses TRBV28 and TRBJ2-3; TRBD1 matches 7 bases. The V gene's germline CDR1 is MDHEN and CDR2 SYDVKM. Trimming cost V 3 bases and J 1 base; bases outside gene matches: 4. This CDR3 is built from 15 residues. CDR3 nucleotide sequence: TGTGCCAGCAGTTTTAGGCAGGGGGGCACAGATACGCAGTATTTT. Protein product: CASSFRQGGTDTQYF.

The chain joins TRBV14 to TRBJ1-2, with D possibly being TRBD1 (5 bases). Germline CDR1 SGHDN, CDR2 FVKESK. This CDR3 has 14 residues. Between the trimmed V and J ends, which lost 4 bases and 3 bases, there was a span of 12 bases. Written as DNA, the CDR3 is TGTGCCAGCAGCCTCCTAGGCAGGGACTATGGCTACACCTTC. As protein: CASSLLGRDYGYTF.

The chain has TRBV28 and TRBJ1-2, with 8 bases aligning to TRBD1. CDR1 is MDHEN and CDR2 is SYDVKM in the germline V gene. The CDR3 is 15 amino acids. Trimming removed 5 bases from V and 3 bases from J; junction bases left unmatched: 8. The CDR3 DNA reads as TGTGCCAGCAGTATACGGACAGGGAGTTACTATGGCTACACCTTC. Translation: CASSIRTGSYYGYTF.

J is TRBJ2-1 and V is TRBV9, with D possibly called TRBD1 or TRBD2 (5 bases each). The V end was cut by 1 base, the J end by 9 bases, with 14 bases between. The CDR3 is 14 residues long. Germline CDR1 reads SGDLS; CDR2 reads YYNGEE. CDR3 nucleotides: TGTGCCAGCAGCGTAACTGGGGACGTAGGTGAGCAGTTCTTC. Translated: CASSVTGDVGEQFF. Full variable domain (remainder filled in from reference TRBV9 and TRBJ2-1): DSGVTQTPKHLITATGQRVTLRCSPRSGDLSVYWYQQSLDQGLQFLIQYYNGEERAKGNILERFSAQQFPDLHSELNLSSLELGDSALYFCASSVTGDVGEQFFGPGTRLTVL.

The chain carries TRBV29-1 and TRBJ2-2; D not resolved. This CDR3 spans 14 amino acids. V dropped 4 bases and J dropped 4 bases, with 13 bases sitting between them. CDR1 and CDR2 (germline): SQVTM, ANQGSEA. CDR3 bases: TGCAGCGTTGTGATTCAACGCGGCACCGGGGAGCTGTTTTTT. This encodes CSVVIQRGTGELFF.

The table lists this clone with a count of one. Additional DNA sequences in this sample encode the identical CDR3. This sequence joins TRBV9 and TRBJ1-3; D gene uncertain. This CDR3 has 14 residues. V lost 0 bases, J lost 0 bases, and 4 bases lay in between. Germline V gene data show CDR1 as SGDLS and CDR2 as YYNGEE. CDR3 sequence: CASSVGSSGNTIYF. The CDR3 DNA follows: TGTGCCAGCAGCGTAGGGAGCTCTGGAAACACCATATATTTT.

The CDR3 DNA is TGTGCCAGCAGTGGGGCTACTAGCGGGAGGATCTATGAGCAGTTCTTC. Amino acid sequence: CASSGATSGRIYEQFF. The V call is TRBV2, the J call TRBJ2-1, with 12 bases that match TRBD2. Germline lookup yields CDR1 SNHLY and CDR2 FYNNEI. V shed 4 bases and J 8 bases; nucleotides not matched to a gene: 9. This CDR3 region has 16 residues.

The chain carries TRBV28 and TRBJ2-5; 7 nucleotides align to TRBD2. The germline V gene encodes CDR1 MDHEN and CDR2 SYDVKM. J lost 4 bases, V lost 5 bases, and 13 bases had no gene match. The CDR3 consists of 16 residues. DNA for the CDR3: TGTGCCAGCAGTACTTATTGGCGGGAGACAGCAGAGACCCAGTACTTC. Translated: CASSTYWRETAETQYF.

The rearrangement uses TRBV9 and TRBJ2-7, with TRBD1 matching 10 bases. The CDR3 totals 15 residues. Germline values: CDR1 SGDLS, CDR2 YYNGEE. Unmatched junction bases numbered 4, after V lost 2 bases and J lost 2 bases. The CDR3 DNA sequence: TGTGCCAGCAGCGTGAGGGACAGGGGTACCTACGAGCAGTACTTC. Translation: CASSVRDRGTYEQYF.

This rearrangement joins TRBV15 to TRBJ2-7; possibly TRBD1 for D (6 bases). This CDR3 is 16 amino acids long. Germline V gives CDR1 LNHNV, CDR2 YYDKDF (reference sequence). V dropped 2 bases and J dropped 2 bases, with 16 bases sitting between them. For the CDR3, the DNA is TGTGCCACCAGCAGACACCGCAGGGACACTCCCTACGAGCAGTACTTC. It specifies CATSRHRRDTPYEQYF.

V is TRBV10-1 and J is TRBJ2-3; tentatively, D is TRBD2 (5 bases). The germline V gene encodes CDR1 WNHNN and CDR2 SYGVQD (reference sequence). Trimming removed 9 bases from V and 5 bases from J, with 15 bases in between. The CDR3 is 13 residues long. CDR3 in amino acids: CASQEVSGDTQYF. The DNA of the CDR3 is TGCGCCAGTCAGGAGGTATCGGGAGATACGCAGTATTTT.

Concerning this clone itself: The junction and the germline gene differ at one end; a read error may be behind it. The CDR3 protein is CASSVTSGSYEQYF. In DNA, the CDR3 is TGTGCCAGCAGCGTAACTAGCGGGAGTTACGAGCAGTACTTC. This chain uses TRBV7-3 with TRBJ2-7; TRBD2 aligns across 11 bases. Germline CDR1 and CDR2: SGHTA and FQGTGA. This CDR3 region has 14 residues. Complete variable domain (other parts from reference TRBV7-3 and TRBJ2-7): GAGVSQTPSNKVTEKGKYVELRCDPISGHTALYWYRQSLGQGPEFLIYFQGTGAADDSGLPNDRFFAVRPEGSVSTLKIQRTERGDSAVYLCASSVTSGSYEQYFGPGTRLTVT.

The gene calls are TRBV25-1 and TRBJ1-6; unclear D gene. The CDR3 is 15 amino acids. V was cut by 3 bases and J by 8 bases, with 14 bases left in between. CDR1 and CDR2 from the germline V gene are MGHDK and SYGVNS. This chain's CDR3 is CASSDVGSIDSPLHF. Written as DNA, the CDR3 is TGTGCCAGCAGTGATGTTGGCAGCATAGATTCACCCCTCCACTTT.

The CDR3 loop is CASSYGARSGPGNTIYF. Here the CDR3 DNA reads TGTGCCAGCAGCTACGGCGCACGTTCGGGGCCCGGAAACACCATATATTTT. J is TRBJ1-3 and V is TRBV7-6, with D possibly TRBD1 on 5 matching bases. Germline-derived CDR1 and CDR2 are SGHVS and FNYEAQ. V was clipped by 4 bases and J by 4 bases, with 20 bases between them. The CDR3 extends over 17 amino acids.

DNA of the CDR3: TGTGCCAGCAGCCAGCTCTTCCGGACAGAACATACAGATACGCAGTATTTT. This translates into CASSQLFRTEHTDTQYF. The chain uses TRBV16 and TRBJ2-3; D is perhaps TRBD1 (6 bases). V gave up 3 bases and J gave up 3 bases, with 19 bases separating them. This CDR3 spans 17 amino acids. Germline V lookup: CDR1 KGHSY, CDR2 FQNENV.

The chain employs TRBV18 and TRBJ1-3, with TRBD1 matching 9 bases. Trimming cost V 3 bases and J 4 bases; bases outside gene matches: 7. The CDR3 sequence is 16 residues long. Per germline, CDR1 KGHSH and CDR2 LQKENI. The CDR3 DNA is TGTGCCAGCTCACCCGGACAGGGGTCGGCCGGAAACACCATATATTTT. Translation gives CASSPGQGSAGNTIYF.

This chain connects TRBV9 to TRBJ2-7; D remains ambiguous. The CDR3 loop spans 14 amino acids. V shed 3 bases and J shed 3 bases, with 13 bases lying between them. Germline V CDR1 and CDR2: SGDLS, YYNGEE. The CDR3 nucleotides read TGTGCCAGCAGCGCCGGGCTCCTTTACTACGAGCAGTACTTC. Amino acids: CASSAGLLYYEQYF.

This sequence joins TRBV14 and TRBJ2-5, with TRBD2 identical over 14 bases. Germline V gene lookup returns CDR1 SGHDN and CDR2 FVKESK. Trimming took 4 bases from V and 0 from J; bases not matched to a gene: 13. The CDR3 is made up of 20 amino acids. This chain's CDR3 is CASSPPGWGLAGANQETQYF. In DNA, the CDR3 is TGTGCCAGCAGCCCCCCCGGGTGGGGACTAGCGGGAGCCAACCAAGAGACCCAGTACTTC.

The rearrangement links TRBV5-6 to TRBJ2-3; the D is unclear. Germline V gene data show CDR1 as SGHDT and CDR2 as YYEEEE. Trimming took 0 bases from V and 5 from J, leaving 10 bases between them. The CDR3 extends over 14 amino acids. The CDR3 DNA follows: TGTGCCAGCAGCTTGGCCAATACTGGAGATACGCAGTATTTT. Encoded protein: CASSLANTGDTQYF.

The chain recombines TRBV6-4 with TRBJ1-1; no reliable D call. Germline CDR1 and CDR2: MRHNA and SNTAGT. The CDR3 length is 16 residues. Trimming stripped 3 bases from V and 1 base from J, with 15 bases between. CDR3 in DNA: TGTGCCAGCAGTGAAGCCCTGCGACACCCGAACACTGAAGCTTTCTTT. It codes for CASSEALRHPNTEAFF.

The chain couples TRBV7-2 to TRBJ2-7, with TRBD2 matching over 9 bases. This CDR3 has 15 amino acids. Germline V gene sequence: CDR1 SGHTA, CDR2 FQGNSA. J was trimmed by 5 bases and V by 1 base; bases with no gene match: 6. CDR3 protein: CASSLGLAGMDEQYF. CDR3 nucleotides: TGTGCCAGCAGCTTAGGGCTAGCGGGGATGGACGAGCAGTACTTC.

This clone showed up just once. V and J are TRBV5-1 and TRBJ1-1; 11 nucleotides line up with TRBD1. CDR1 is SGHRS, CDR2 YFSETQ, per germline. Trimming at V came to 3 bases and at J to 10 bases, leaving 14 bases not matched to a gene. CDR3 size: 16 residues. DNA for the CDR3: TGCGCCAGCAGCTCAATACGGGACAGGGGGATCCTTGGAGCTTTCTTT. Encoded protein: CASSSIRDRGILGAFF.

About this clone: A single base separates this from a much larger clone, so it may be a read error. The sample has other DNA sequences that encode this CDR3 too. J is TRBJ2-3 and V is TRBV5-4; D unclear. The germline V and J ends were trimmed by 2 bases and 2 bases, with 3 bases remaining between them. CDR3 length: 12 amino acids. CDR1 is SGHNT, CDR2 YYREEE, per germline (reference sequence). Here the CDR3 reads CASSLDTDTQYF. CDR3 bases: TGTGCCAGCAGCTTAGACACAGATACGCAGTATTTT.

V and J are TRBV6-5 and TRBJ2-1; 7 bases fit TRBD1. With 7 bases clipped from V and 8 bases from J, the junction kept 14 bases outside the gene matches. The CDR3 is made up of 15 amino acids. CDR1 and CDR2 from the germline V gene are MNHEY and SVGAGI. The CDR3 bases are TGTGCCAGCACCACGATCCGGGACAGTGTTCATGAGCAGTTCTTC. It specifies CASTTIRDSVHEQFF.

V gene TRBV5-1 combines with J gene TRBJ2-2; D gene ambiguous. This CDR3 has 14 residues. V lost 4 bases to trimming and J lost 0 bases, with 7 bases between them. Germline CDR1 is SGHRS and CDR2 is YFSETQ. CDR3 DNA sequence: TGCGCCAGCAGCGGAATCGCGAACACCGGGGAGCTGTTTTTT. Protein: CASSGIANTGELFF.

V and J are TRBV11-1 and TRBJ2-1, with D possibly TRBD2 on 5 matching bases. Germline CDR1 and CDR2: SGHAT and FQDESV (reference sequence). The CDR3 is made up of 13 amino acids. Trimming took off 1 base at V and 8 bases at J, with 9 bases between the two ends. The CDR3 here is CASSLGREDEQFF. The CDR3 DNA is TGTGCCAGCAGCTTAGGCCGGGAAGATGAGCAGTTCTTC.

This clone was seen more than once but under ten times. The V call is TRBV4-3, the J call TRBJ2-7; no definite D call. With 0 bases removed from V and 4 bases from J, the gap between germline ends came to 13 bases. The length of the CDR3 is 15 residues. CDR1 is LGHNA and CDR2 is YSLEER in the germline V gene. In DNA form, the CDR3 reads TGCGCCAGCAGCCAAGAGTGGTCGGCGGAATACGAGCAGTACTTC. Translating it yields CASSQEWSAEYEQYF.